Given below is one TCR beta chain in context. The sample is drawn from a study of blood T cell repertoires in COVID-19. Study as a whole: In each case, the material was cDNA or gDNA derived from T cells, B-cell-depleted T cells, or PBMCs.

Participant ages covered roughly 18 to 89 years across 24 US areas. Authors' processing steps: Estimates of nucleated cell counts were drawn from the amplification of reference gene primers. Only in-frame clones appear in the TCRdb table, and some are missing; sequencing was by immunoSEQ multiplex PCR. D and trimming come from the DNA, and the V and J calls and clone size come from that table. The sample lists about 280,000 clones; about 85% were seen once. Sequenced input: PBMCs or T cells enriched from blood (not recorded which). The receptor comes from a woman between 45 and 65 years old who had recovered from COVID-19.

The CDR3 DNA reads TGTGCCAGTAGTGGGCAGGGGGCGCCTTATGGCTACACCTTC. The encoded protein is CASSGQGAPYGYTF. This chain uses TRBV19 with TRBJ1-2; TRBD1 matches 8 bases. Per germline, CDR1 LNHDA and CDR2 SQIVND (reference sequence). The CDR3 length is 14 residues. V lost 5 bases to trimming and J lost 5 bases; unmatched junction nucleotides: 7.